The sequence of this TCR beta chain was determined in a study of breast tumors, draining lymph nodes, adjacent tissues. As to this clonotype: The antigen remains undetermined.

Samples came from axillary lymph nodes draining the breast cancer. Study-level points and caveats: Tumor repertoires ranked between lymph nodes and nontumor tissue in diversity, with V and J gene preferences. Luminal-like breast cancer showed significantly higher tumor–nontumor repertoire similarity than basal-like.

The CDR3 sequence is 17 residues long. Trimming cost V 7 bases and J 3 bases, with 24 bases left between them. Germline V gene data show CDR1 as DFQATT and CDR2 as SNEGSKA (reference sequence). TCRdb re-analysed the multiplex PCR reads in MiXCR, keeping a single row per CDR3 protein. The data contain 200,000 or so distinct CDR3 sequences, around a third of them seen just once; the ten biggest clones take up approximately 4.3%. The rearrangement links TRBV20-1 to TRBJ2-2; TRBD2 is a possible D gene (5 bases). The sequence came from a female donor with breast cancer. Some clones in this sample may be carry-over from other donors' samples. Source material: axillary lymph node tissue. The CDR3 DNA reads as TGCAGTGTTTTTGAGGATTCGCTTGGAGGCTACACCGGGGAGCTGTTTTTT. Its protein is CSVFEDSLGGYTGELFF.